Listed below are T cell receptor beta chains from one sample, sequenced in a study of OX40 agonist ivuxolimab in advanced cancers. Data came from immunoSEQ multiplex PCR; TCRdb stores just in-frame clones and leaves some out. The table shows under 90,000 clones, with around 85% occurring only once. The input for sequencing was CD4+ or CD8+ T cells sorted from blood, taken in a trial of the OX40 agonist ivuxolimab. The receptors shown here come from an adult with an advanced solid tumor such as melanoma, head and neck, liver or kidney cancer. Each CDR3 is given with its conserved first and last residue. The D gene is left open where the match is weak. A row's size may be missing; if present it is once, few, many or a size class.

cdr3_aa: CASSPLLQGISINEQFF
cdr3_nt: TGTGCCAGCTCACCGCTACTCCAGGGGATATCTATCAATGAGCAGTTCTTC
clone_size: .
j_call: TRBJ2-1
d_call: .
v_call: TRBV18

cdr3_aa: CASRSGGRETQYF
cdr3_nt: TGTGCCAGCCGGTCGGGGGGCCGGGAGACCCAGTACTTC
clone_size: .
j_call: TRBJ2-5
d_call: .
v_call: TRBV25-1

cdr3_aa: CASKHPLNTGELFF
cdr3_nt: TGTGCCAGCAAGCACCCCTTAAACACCGGGGAGCTGTTTTTT
clone_size: .
j_call: TRBJ2-2
d_call: .
v_call: TRBV7-2

cdr3_aa: CASSPGNYNEQFF
cdr3_nt: TGTGCCAGCTCACCGGGCAACTACAATGAGCAGTTCTTC
clone_size: .
j_call: TRBJ2-1
d_call: .
v_call: TRBV18

cdr3_aa: CASSLELAGGSREQYF
cdr3_nt: TGCGCCAGCAGCTTGGAACTAGCGGGGGGCTCAAGGGAGCAGTACTTC
clone_size: once
j_call: TRBJ2-7
d_call: TRBD2
v_call: TRBV5-1

cdr3_aa: CASTRHSNTEAFF
cdr3_nt: TGTGCCAGTACTAGACACTCGAACACTGAAGCTTTCTTT
clone_size: .
j_call: TRBJ1-1
d_call: .
v_call: TRBV19

cdr3_aa: CASLRTVTDTQYF
cdr3_nt: TGTGCCAGCTTGCGGACAGTAACAGATACGCAGTATTTT
clone_size: .
j_call: TRBJ2-3
d_call: .
v_call: TRBV11-2

cdr3_aa: CASSFVVRGLSYNSPLHF
cdr3_nt: TGTGCCAGCAGCTTTGTGGTCAGGGGGCTTTCCTATAATTCACCCCTCCACTTT
clone_size: .
j_call: TRBJ1-6
d_call: TRBD1
v_call: TRBV11-2

cdr3_aa: CASQGPPLDTQYF
cdr3_nt: TGTGCCAGCCAGGGGCCCCCCCTAGATACGCAGTATTTT
clone_size: .
j_call: TRBJ2-3
d_call: .
v_call: TRBV2

cdr3_aa: CASSKRGARNEQYF
cdr3_nt: TGTGCCAGCAGCAAAAGAGGCGCGCGGAACGAGCAGTACTTC
clone_size: .
j_call: TRBJ2-7
d_call: .
v_call: TRBV21-1

cdr3_aa: CASSPPLLYGYTF
cdr3_nt: TGTGCCAGCAGCCCGCCCCTTCTCTATGGCTACACCTTC
clone_size: .
j_call: TRBJ1-2
d_call: .
v_call: TRBV4-2

cdr3_aa: CASSPRAALVYTIYF
cdr3_nt: TGTGCCAGCTCACCAAGGGCCGCGCTCGTGTACACCATATATTTT
clone_size: .
j_call: TRBJ1-3
d_call: .
v_call: TRBV18

cdr3_aa: CASSPPGPSGNTIYF
cdr3_nt: TGTGCCAGCAGTCCGCCTGGGCCCTCTGGAAACACCATATATTTT
clone_size: .
j_call: TRBJ1-3
d_call: .
v_call: TRBV28

cdr3_aa: CASSSPANQPQHF
cdr3_nt: TGTGCCAGCAGTTCGCCGGCGAATCAGCCCCAGCATTTT
clone_size: .
j_call: TRBJ1-5
d_call: .
v_call: TRBV28

cdr3_aa: CASSDDRGDTQYF
cdr3_nt: TGTGCCAGCAGTGATGATCGGGGAGATACGCAGTATTTT
clone_size: .
j_call: TRBJ2-3
d_call: .
v_call: TRBV6-4

cdr3_aa: CSVDMKREGEQYF
cdr3_nt: TGCAGCGTTGACATGAAGAGGGAAGGGGAGCAGTACTTC
clone_size: .
j_call: TRBJ2-7
d_call: .
v_call: TRBV29-1

cdr3_aa: CASTLSRGYNEQFF
cdr3_nt: TGTGCCAGCACCCTTAGTCGAGGTTACAATGAGCAGTTCTTC
clone_size: .
j_call: TRBJ2-1
d_call: .
v_call: TRBV7-9

cdr3_aa: CASSLGWGNTEAFF
cdr3_nt: TGTGCCAGCAGCTTGGGATGGGGGAACACTGAAGCTTTCTTT
clone_size: .
j_call: TRBJ1-1
d_call: .
v_call: TRBV5-4

cdr3_aa: CASSPWGGGSSDEQFF
cdr3_nt: TGTGCCAGCAGCCCCTGGGGGGGCGGGAGTTCGGATGAGCAGTTCTTC
clone_size: .
j_call: TRBJ2-1
d_call: .
v_call: TRBV9

cdr3_aa: CASSRQGAETQYF
cdr3_nt: TGCGCCAGCAGCAGACAGGGGGCGGAGACCCAGTACTTC
clone_size: .
j_call: TRBJ2-5
d_call: TRBD1
v_call: TRBV5-1

cdr3_aa: CASSLASLGTEAFF
cdr3_nt: TGCGCCAGCAGCTTGGCATCCCTGGGCACTGAAGCTTTCTTT
clone_size: once
j_call: TRBJ1-1
d_call: .
v_call: TRBV5-1

cdr3_aa: CASRRQELSYEQYF
cdr3_nt: TGTGCCAGCAGGCGACAGGAACTCTCCTACGAGCAGTACTTC
clone_size: .
j_call: TRBJ2-7
d_call: .
v_call: TRBV6-5

cdr3_aa: CASSSASSLVGELFF
cdr3_nt: TGTGCCAGCAGTTCCGCTTCGTCGTTGGTCGGGGAGCTGTTTTTT
clone_size: once
j_call: TRBJ2-2
d_call: .
v_call: TRBV28

cdr3_aa: CASSRDTGNTIYF
cdr3_nt: TGCGCCAGCAGCAGGGATACGGGAAACACCATATATTTT
clone_size: .
j_call: TRBJ1-3
d_call: .
v_call: TRBV5-1

cdr3_aa: CASSKNPGQGYNEQFF
cdr3_nt: TGTGCCAGTAGTAAAAATCCGGGACAGGGTTACAATGAGCAGTTCTTC
clone_size: .
j_call: TRBJ2-1
d_call: TRBD1
v_call: TRBV19

cdr3_aa: CASRPTWQDEQYF
cdr3_nt: TGTGCCAGTAGACCGACGTGGCAGGACGAGCAGTACTTC
clone_size: .
j_call: TRBJ2-7
d_call: .
v_call: TRBV19

cdr3_aa: CASSEPARPDTQYF
cdr3_nt: TGTGCCAGCAGTGAACCAGCACGCCCCGATACGCAGTATTTT
clone_size: .
j_call: TRBJ2-3
d_call: .
v_call: TRBV6-1

cdr3_aa: CASSIGDLADTQYF
cdr3_nt: TGTGCCAGTAGTATAGGGGATCTGGCAGATACGCAGTATTTT
clone_size: .
j_call: TRBJ2-3
d_call: .
v_call: TRBV19

cdr3_aa: CASSLSGVSSGQNEQFF
cdr3_nt: TGTGCCAGCAGTTTGTCGGGAGTGTCTAGCGGGCAGAATGAGCAGTTCTTC
clone_size: .
j_call: TRBJ2-1
d_call: TRBD2
v_call: TRBV27

cdr3_aa: CAEREQGVTEAFF
cdr3_nt: TGTGCCGAGAGGGAACAGGGTGTCACTGAAGCTTTCTTT
clone_size: few
j_call: TRBJ1-1
d_call: .
v_call: TRBV30

cdr3_aa: CAISGSPQVRDTQYF
cdr3_nt: TGTGCCATCAGTGGGTCCCCACAGGTCCGAGATACGCAGTATTTT
clone_size: .
j_call: TRBJ2-3
d_call: .
v_call: TRBV10-3

cdr3_aa: CAWSEGRAQYF
cdr3_nt: TGTGCCTGGAGTGAAGGTAGGGCGCAGTATTTT
clone_size: .
j_call: TRBJ2-3
d_call: .
v_call: TRBV30

cdr3_aa: CASSFGFQPQHF
cdr3_nt: TGTGCCAGCAGTTTTGGGTTCCAGCCCCAGCATTTT
clone_size: few
j_call: TRBJ1-5
d_call: .
v_call: TRBV28

cdr3_aa: CSAHGGEKLFF
cdr3_nt: TGCAGTGCACACGGGGGTGAAAAACTGTTTTTT
clone_size: .
j_call: TRBJ1-4
d_call: .
v_call: TRBV20-1

cdr3_aa: CASSLLGGRVVYEQYF
cdr3_nt: TGTGCCAGCAGCTTATTGGGCGGGAGGGTTGTGTACGAGCAGTACTTC
clone_size: .
j_call: TRBJ2-7
d_call: TRBD2
v_call: TRBV7-2

cdr3_aa: CASSLGTTKEGNTEAFF
cdr3_nt: TGTGCCAGCAGCCTCGGGACGACTAAGGAAGGGAACACTGAAGCTTTCTTT
clone_size: .
j_call: TRBJ1-1
d_call: .
v_call: TRBV5-4

cdr3_aa: CAWSISVSDTQYF
cdr3_nt: TGTGCCTGGAGTATCTCAGTCTCAGATACGCAGTATTTT
clone_size: .
j_call: TRBJ2-3
d_call: .
v_call: TRBV30